The 13 T cell receptor beta chains presented below share a single source sample, sequenced in a study of T-cell memory formation after mild COVID-19 (dated by TCRdb to the early 2020s). Libraries were made using 5' RACE. Sequencing instrument: Illumina NovaSeq 6000. The raw public reads went through TCRdb reprocessing: fastp at Q25, MiXCR clone calling, in-frame beta chains kept. Each CDR3 protein appears once, grouped with its most common genes and DNA. This sample comprises roughly 42,000 distinct CDR3 sequences, more than 7% of them detected only once. About 1.5% of the sample is held by the ten biggest clonotypes. The sequenced material came from PBMCs or a T cell subset sorted from them (not recorded which). All receptors derive from a young man who had mild COVID-19 (a few samples of this study predate the infection). The sample titles of this study are shuffled in the database, so cell type and time point are left out; the donor was told from shared clones.

This clonotype was counted between two and nine times. V usage is TRBV19 and J usage is TRBJ2-3; D may be TRBD2 (5 bases). V lost 4 bases, J lost 4 bases, and 9 bases lay in between. CDR3 length: 13 residues. Germline values: CDR1 LNHDA, CDR2 SQIVND (reference sequence). The CDR3 DNA follows: TGTGCCAGTAGTAACCGGGAAGCAGATACGCAGTATTTT. It translates to CASSNREADTQYF.

This clonotype was seen more than once but under ten times. V usage is TRBV6-1 and J usage is TRBJ1-1; no firm D call. The CDR3 covers 14 residues. CDR1 and CDR2 from the germline V gene are MNHNS and SASEGT. V lost 6 bases to trimming and J lost 0 bases, with 11 bases between them. CDR3 DNA sequence: TGTGCCAGCAGCTGGGTCAGAATGAACACTGAAGCTTTCTTT. Its protein is CASSWVRMNTEAFF.

This clonotype was seen ten or more times. V and J are TRBV7-9 and TRBJ1-1, with D unresolved. This CDR3 spans 14 amino acids. V was cut by 5 bases and J by 2 bases, with 12 bases left in between. Germline V lookup: CDR1 SEHNR, CDR2 FQNEAQ (reference sequence). For the CDR3, the DNA is TGTGCCAGCAGCCGCGGACTCCTAAACACTGAAGCTTTCTTT. Its protein is CASSRGLLNTEAFF.

This chain uses TRBV9 with TRBJ2-3; weak D call: TRBD2 (6 bases). This CDR3 region has 19 residues. Germline CDR1 is SGDLS and CDR2 is YYNGEE. V was shortened by 0 bases and J by 5 bases, with 25 bases between the two germline ends. The CDR3 sequence: CASSVGELRRGESLDTQYF. The CDR3 coding sequence is TGTGCCAGCAGCGTAGGGGAATTAAGGCGGGGCGAATCTTTAGATACGCAGTATTTT. The variable domain in full, with the rest retrieved from reference TRBV9 and TRBJ2-3, is DSGVTQTPKHLITATGQRVTLRCSPRSGDLSVYWYQQSLDQGLQFLIQYYNGEERAKGNILERFSAQQFPDLHSELNLSSLELGDSALYFCASSVGELRRGESLDTQYFGPGTRLTVL.

This clonotype was seen only a few times. The chain recombines TRBV16 with TRBJ2-7; D possibly corresponds to TRBD1 (5 bases). The CDR3 consists of 13 residues. V was pared by 3 bases and J by 6 bases, with 12 bases between. From germline, CDR1 is KGHSY and CDR2 FQNENV. CDR3 sequence reads: CASSQIREGEQYF. CDR3 sequence (DNA): TGTGCCAGCAGCCAGATCAGGGAAGGCGAGCAGTACTTC.

V usage is TRBV7-2 and J usage is TRBJ2-5; possible D gene TRBD2, 6 bases. The CDR3 runs to 14 residues. Trimming cost V 8 bases and J 5 bases, with 18 bases left between them. Germline assignment: CDR1 SGHTA and CDR2 FQGNSA. In DNA, the CDR3 is TGTGCCAGCGCCCCTTACCGGGGAGGTGAGACCCAGTACTTC. This translates into CASAPYRGGETQYF.

In its sample, this clonotype was seen many times. The chain is built from TRBV4-3 and TRBJ2-7, with D possibly TRBD1 on 6 matching bases. V gave up 1 base and J gave up 2 bases, with 12 bases separating them. The germline V gene has CDR1 LGHNA and CDR2 YSLEER. The CDR3 loop spans 15 amino acids. As DNA, the CDR3 is TGCGCCAGCAGCCAAGCACTCGACAGGACCTACGAGCAGTACTTC. Translating gives CASSQALDRTYEQYF.

In its sample, this clonotype was seen many times. The V and J genes are TRBV6-5 and TRBJ2-7, with TRBD1 matching over 7 bases. J lost 4 bases, V lost 2 bases, and 5 bases had no gene match. CDR3 length: 14 amino acids. Germline-derived CDR1 and CDR2 are MNHEY and SVGAGI. The CDR3: CASSYGGTVYEQYF. The CDR3 coding sequence is TGTGCCAGCAGTTACGGTGGGACAGTATACGAGCAGTACTTC.

This clonotype was observed a few times. This rearrangement joins TRBV18 to TRBJ1-1; possibly TRBD1 for D (5 bases). The V and J ends lost 5 bases and 8 bases respectively, with 15 bases between them. The CDR3 length is 13 residues. Per the germline V gene, CDR1 is KGHSH and CDR2 is LQKENI. Here the CDR3 DNA reads TGTGCCAGCTCATCGGCAGTCGGGGGGGAAGCTTTCTTT. Protein: CASSSAVGGEAFF.

This clonotype was detected ten times or more. This rearrangement joins TRBV20-1 to TRBJ2-2; D gene unclear. Trimming removed 3 bases at V and 7 bases at J, with 9 bases between. CDR1 and CDR2 (germline): DFQATT, SNEGSKA (reference sequence). The CDR3 spans 12 residues. CDR3 loop: CSASLLYGELFF. The DNA for the CDR3 is TGCAGTGCTAGTTTATTATACGGGGAGCTGTTTTTT.

The chain combines TRBV9 with TRBJ2-3; D is unclear. V lost 0 bases and J lost 4, with 3 bases in between. The CDR3 sequence is 12 residues long. Per the germline V gene, CDR1 is SGDLS and CDR2 is YYNGEE. Here the CDR3 DNA reads TGTGCCAGCAGCGTAGTAGCAGATACGCAGTATTTT. The encoded protein is CASSVVADTQYF. Supplemented by reference TRBV9 and TRBJ2-3, the full variable domain reads DSGVTQTPKHLITATGQRVTLRCSPRSGDLSVYWYQQSLDQGLQFLIQYYNGEERAKGNILERFSAQQFPDLHSELNLSSLELGDSALYFCASSVVADTQYFGPGTRLTVL.

This sequence joins TRBV4-1 and TRBJ1-1, with 8 bases matching TRBD1. The CDR3 sequence is 15 residues long. The J segment lost 3 bases and the V segment lost 0 bases, leaving 3 bases of the junction unmatched. CDR1 and CDR2 from the germline V gene are MGHRA and YSYEKL. The CDR3 region has the DNA TGCGCCAGCAGCCAAGACAGGACAGGGTACACTGAAGCTTTCTTT. Its protein product is CASSQDRTGYTEAFF.

Details on this clonotype: Germline and junction disagree at one end, which may indicate a read error. J is TRBJ2-5 and V is TRBV5-1; tentatively, D is TRBD1 (6 bases). CDR1 is SGHRS and CDR2 is YFSETQ in the germline V gene. This CDR3 has 13 residues. The CDR3 DNA is TGCGTCAGCAGCCGGACAGTTCAAGAGACCCAGTACTTC. It specifies CVSSRTVQETQYF.